These 12 T cell receptor beta chains share one sample of origin, sequenced in a study of blood T cell repertoires in COVID-19. Only in-frame clones appear in the TCRdb table, and some are missing; sequencing was by immunoSEQ multiplex PCR. Counted here are about 100,000 clones, about four fifths occurring once; the ten biggest clones make up about 18%. Sequencing was done on a sample of peripheral blood. The receptors were gathered from a woman aged 55-70 years with acute or convalescent COVID-19.

This chain joins TRBV7-2 and TRBJ2-4, with D tentatively TRBD2 (7 bases). Germline assignment: CDR1 SGHTA and CDR2 FQGNSA. This CDR3 region has 17 residues. V lost 1 base and J lost 3, with 16 bases in between. The chain's CDR3 is CASSLDGGGGGKNIQYF. The CDR3 region has the DNA TGTGCCAGCAGCTTAGACGGAGGGGGGGGAGGCAAAAACATTCAGTACTTC.

This sequence joins TRBV19 and TRBJ1-2; TRBD1 matches 10 bases. The germline gives CDR1 LNHDA, CDR2 SQIVND (reference sequence). CDR3 length equals 16 residues. The V gene end was trimmed by 6 bases and the J gene end by 5 bases; junction bases not matched to a gene: 12. This CDR3 reads CASRETGGPGIYGYTF. CDR3 bases: TGTGCCAGTAGGGAGACAGGGGGCCCTGGAATATATGGCTACACCTTC.

This sequence joins TRBV28 and TRBJ1-4; D is uncertain. The CDR3 consists of 13 residues. CDR1 and CDR2 (germline): MDHEN, SYDVKM. The V end lost 8 bases, the J end lost 3 bases, and 10 bases lay between the germline ends. This CDR3 is CASLKRANEKLFF. CDR3 bases: TGTGCCAGCCTCAAACGGGCTAATGAAAAACTGTTTTTT.

The CDR3 DNA follows: TGTGCCAGCAGCCTAGCCGTCCCAAATCAGCCCCAGCATTTT. Translation gives CASSLAVPNQPQHF. This chain connects TRBV2 to TRBJ1-5; D is uncertain. The CDR3 extends over 14 amino acids. With 6 bases removed from V and 4 bases from J, the gap between germline ends came to 13 bases. Germline CDR1 is SNHLY and CDR2 is FYNNEI.

J is TRBJ1-1 and V is TRBV4-1, with 9 bases fitting TRBD1. The V segment lost 6 bases and the J segment 6 bases; nucleotides outside the gene matches: 5. Looked up from germline, CDR1 is MGHRA and CDR2 is YSYEKL. This CDR3 comprises 13 residues. This chain's CDR3 is CASRGQGGSEAFF. CDR3 nucleotide sequence: TGCGCCAGCAGGGGACAGGGCGGCTCTGAAGCTTTCTTT.

This clone occurred once. V gene TRBV10-3 combines with J gene TRBJ2-5; tentatively, D is TRBD2 (7 bases). CDR1 and CDR2 (germline): ENHRY, SYGVKD. Trimming cost V 3 bases and J 2 bases, with 16 bases left between them. The CDR3 has 16 amino acids. The CDR3 protein is CAISDAGGRGQETQYF. In DNA, the CDR3 is TGTGCCATCAGTGACGCCGGGGGGCGAGGGCAAGAGACCCAGTACTTC.

This sequence joins TRBV9 and TRBJ2-5; 14 bases are a match to TRBD2. Germline V gives CDR1 SGDLS, CDR2 YYNGEE. The CDR3 spans 16 residues. After removal of 0 bases from V and 4 bases from J, the junction contained 2 bases not matched to a gene. CDR3 DNA: TGTGCCAGCAGCGTAGATGGGACTAGCGGGGGAGAGACCCAGTACTTC. It codes for CASSVDGTSGGETQYF.

V gene TRBV10-3 combines with J gene TRBJ1-2, with TRBD1 matching 8 bases. Trimming took 7 bases from V and 3 from J; bases not matched to a gene: 4. The CDR3 consists of 13 residues. CDR1 ENHRY and CDR2 SYGVKD come from the germline V gene. The CDR3 loop is CAITATGDYGYTF. CDR3 nucleotide sequence: TGTGCCATCACTGCGACAGGGGACTATGGCTACACCTTC.

V is TRBV11-3 and J is TRBJ2-7, with TRBD1 identical over 9 bases. Germline V gene data show CDR1 as SGHNT and CDR2 as YENEEA. CDR3 length: 18 residues. Germline trimming cut 2 bases from V and 0 bases from J; bases unmatched to any gene: 11. CDR3 protein: CASSLILWDRASSYEQYF. The DNA for the CDR3 is TGTGCCAGCAGCTTAATTCTTTGGGACAGGGCTAGCTCCTACGAGCAGTACTTC.

This sequence joins TRBV2 and TRBJ2-2, with 12 bases matching TRBD2. This CDR3 has 15 residues. Germline V gene data show CDR1 as SNHLY and CDR2 as FYNNEI. The J segment lost 6 bases and the V segment lost 7 bases, leaving 6 bases of the junction unmatched. This CDR3 reads CASNQGLAGSGELFF. The CDR3, as DNA: TGTGCCAGCAACCAAGGACTAGCGGGGTCCGGGGAGCTGTTTTTT.

Written as DNA, the CDR3 is TGTGCCAGCAGCGGGGGCTCAAGAGGCAATCAGCCCCAGCATTTT. Protein: CASSGGSRGNQPQHF. The V and J genes are TRBV7-2 and TRBJ1-5; possible D gene TRBD1, 6 bases. The CDR3 consists of 15 residues. The germline gives CDR1 SGHTA, CDR2 FQGNSA. V lost 5 bases, J lost 2 bases, and 13 bases lay in between.

The chain links TRBV27 to TRBJ1-2; D not resolved. The CDR3 is made up of 14 amino acids. The ends were cut back, 7 bases at V and 0 bases at J, with 12 bases in the middle. Germline V gene sequence: CDR1 MNHEY, CDR2 SMNVEV (reference sequence). This chain's CDR3 is CASTSGRANYGYTF. CDR3 DNA: TGTGCCAGCACCTCGGGAAGGGCTAACTATGGCTACACCTTC.